The 20 T cell receptor beta chains given below trace back to one sample, sequenced in a study of CD8+CD57+ T cells in acquired aplastic anemia. Selection for sequencing was limited to patients who had shown CD8+CD57+ cell expansion by flow cytometry. CDR3 and TCR beta VDJ profiling relied on a genomic DNA template. Each CDR3 protein gets one entry after TCRdb re-called the reads with MiXCR. In the table there are 150,000 to 200,000 distinct CDR3 sequences, 48% of which are singletons. What was sequenced was sorted CD4+, CD8+, or CD8+CD57+ T cells (not recorded which) from PBMCs. The receptors were gathered from a human donor with aplastic anemia.

This clonotype was recorded a few times. V usage is TRBV29-1 and J usage is TRBJ2-5; unclear D gene. V lost 5 bases, J lost 3 bases, and 13 bases lay in between. This CDR3 comprises 13 residues. Germline values: CDR1 SQVTM, CDR2 ANQGSEA. The CDR3 DNA sequence: TGCAGCGTTCGTTCCGGATCCAAAGAGACCCAGTACTTC. Encoded protein: CSVRSGSKETQYF. The full variable domain, rest sourced from reference TRBV29-1 and TRBJ2-5, is SAVISQKPSRDICQRGTSLTIQCQVDSQVTMMFWYRQQPGQSLTLIATANQGSEATYESGFVIDKFPISRPNLTFSTLTVSNMSPEDSSIYLCSVRSGSKETQYFGPGTRLLVL.

This clonotype occurred a few times. This chain joins TRBV15 and TRBJ1-1, with D unclear. This CDR3 comprises 17 residues. V lost 4 bases, J lost 1 base, and 19 bases lay in between. CDR1 and CDR2 (germline): LNHNV, YYDKDF (reference sequence). The CDR3 DNA follows: TGTGCCACCAGCACTGACCGGGCTAGTGAAGCGAACACTGAAGCTTTCTTT. Protein sequence: CATSTDRASEANTEAFF.

CDR3 DNA: TGCAGTGCTAGCCCCGGTAGGGCTGGAAACACCATATATTTT. This translates into CSASPGRAGNTIYF. The V gene is TRBV20-1, the J gene TRBJ1-3; D not resolved. V shed 3 bases and J shed 2 bases, with 11 bases lying between them. CDR3 length: 14 residues. Germline V gene data show CDR1 as DFQATT and CDR2 as SNEGSKA (reference sequence).

This clonotype was seen ten or more times. The chain joins TRBV6-5 to TRBJ2-1; D ambiguous. Germline V lookup: CDR1 MNHEY, CDR2 SVGAGI. The V end was cut by 0 bases, the J end by 7 bases, with 10 bases between. The CDR3 consists of 14 residues. CDR3 nucleotides: TGTGCCAGCAGTTACTCTCTTAGGAGAAATGAGCAGTTCTTC. This encodes CASSYSLRRNEQFF.

This clonotype was observed a few times. V is TRBV7-2 and J is TRBJ2-5; D unclear. Between the trimmed V and J ends, which lost 5 bases and 3 bases, there was a span of 10 bases. Germline CDR1 SGHTA, CDR2 FQGNSA. This CDR3 contains 13 residues. The CDR3 DNA follows: TGTGCCAGCAGCGTTGCTAGAGAAGAGACCCAGTACTTC. Its protein is CASSVAREETQYF.

The chain joins TRBV29-1 to TRBJ1-1; no definite D call. V was cut by 6 bases and J by 3 bases, with 11 bases left in between. The CDR3 contains 12 residues. The germline CDR1 and CDR2 sequences are SQVTM and ANQGSEA. This CDR3 is CSVSDGDTEAFF. CDR3 nucleotide sequence: TGCAGCGTCTCGGACGGTGACACTGAAGCTTTCTTT.

The chain has TRBV19 and TRBJ2-3; TRBD2 might be the D (6 bases). Trimming shortened V by 4 bases and J by 2 bases, and 10 bases separated the two germline ends. CDR3 length: 14 residues. Germline CDR1 is LNHDA and CDR2 is SQIVND (reference sequence). The CDR3 reads CASSTPGVTDTQYF. In nucleotides, the CDR3 is TGTGCCAGTAGTACCCCGGGAGTCACAGATACGCAGTATTTT.

This clonotype was recorded at least ten times. This chain joins TRBV3-1 and TRBJ2-5; 10 positions agree with TRBD2. This CDR3 is built from 16 residues. With 1 base clipped from V and 4 bases from J, the junction kept 6 bases outside the gene matches. CDR1 LGHDT and CDR2 YNNKEL come from the germline V gene (reference sequence). The CDR3 nucleotides are TGTGCCAGCAGCCAAGTTTCTAGCGGGAGACGAGAGACCCAGTACTTC. Encoded protein: CASSQVSSGRRETQYF.

This clonotype appeared many times. J is TRBJ1-1 and V is TRBV11-2; no firm D call. The CDR3 runs 13 residues. V lost 1 base to trimming and J lost 7 bases, with 10 bases between them. Germline values: CDR1 SGHAT, CDR2 FQNNGV. CDR3 amino acids: CASSLVWANEAFF. The CDR3 region has the DNA TGTGCCAGCAGCTTAGTGTGGGCGAATGAAGCTTTCTTT.

V is TRBV29-1 and J is TRBJ2-2; D may be TRBD1 (6 bases). Germline CDR1 and CDR2: SQVTM and ANQGSEA. V was clipped by 7 bases and J by 4 bases, with 16 bases between them. CDR3 length equals 14 residues. The CDR3 region has the DNA TGCAGCGCCGAGGGACAAGGACCCACCGGGGAGCTGTTTTTT. It specifies CSAEGQGPTGELFF.

A note on this clonotype: Germline is not matched at one junction end, which may reflect a read error. The chain uses TRBV7-3 and TRBJ2-5; 9 bases match TRBD1. Germline V gene data show CDR1 as SGHTA and CDR2 as FQGTGA. This CDR3 spans 13 amino acids. Here the CDR3 reads CASSQGQGETQYF. The CDR3 DNA is TGCGCCAGCAGCCAAGGACAGGGGGAGACCCAGTACTTC.

This chain links TRBV7-2 with TRBJ1-2, with 10 bases identical to TRBD1. Trimming cost V 6 bases and J 3 bases; bases outside gene matches: 7. Looked up from germline, CDR1 is SGHTA and CDR2 is FQGNSA. This CDR3 spans 15 amino acids. DNA of the CDR3: TGTGCCAGCAGTTACGGACAGGGGGTCCACTATGGCTACACCTTC. Protein: CASSYGQGVHYGYTF.

The chain has TRBV2 and TRBJ2-5; D is possibly TRBD1 (6 bases). Trimming shortened V by 7 bases and J by 2 bases, and 11 bases separated the two germline ends. The CDR3 is 13 amino acids. From germline, CDR1 is SNHLY and CDR2 FYNNEI. This CDR3 is CASNPDSQETQYF. The CDR3 DNA reads TGTGCCAGCAACCCGGACAGTCAAGAGACCCAGTACTTC.

This chain uses TRBV27 with TRBJ2-7, with 7 bases aligning to TRBD2. CDR1 and CDR2 from the germline V gene are MNHEY and SMNVEV (reference sequence). J gave up 2 bases and V 2 bases, and 3 bases lay outside the gene matches. The CDR3 extends over 14 amino acids. CDR3 protein: CASSLGTKAYEQYF. The DNA for the CDR3 is TGTGCCAGCAGTTTAGGGACTAAAGCCTACGAGCAGTACTTC.

J is TRBJ2-1 and V is TRBV11-1; no definite D call. Germline CDR1 and CDR2: SGHAT and FQDESV (reference sequence). CDR3 length: 15 amino acids. Trimming took off 5 bases at V and 5 bases at J, with 16 bases between the two ends. The CDR3 DNA follows: TGTGCCAGCAGCACTCTAACAGTGGTCGACAATGAGCAGTTCTTC. This sequence encodes CASSTLTVVDNEQFF.

This clonotype was detected many times. Written as DNA, the CDR3 is TGTGCCAGCAGCTTAGTAGCGGGAGGCGCAGATACGCAGTATTTT. Its protein product is CASSLVAGGADTQYF. The chain employs TRBV7-2 and TRBJ2-3, with 10 bases aligning to TRBD2. The CDR3 runs 15 residues. V shed 1 base and J 4 bases; nucleotides not matched to a gene: 2. Germline loops: CDR1 SGHTA, CDR2 FQGNSA.

This chain joins TRBV7-3 and TRBJ1-1; D is unclear. Trimming cost V 5 bases and J 0 bases, with 7 bases left between them. The CDR3 spans 13 residues. Per germline, CDR1 SGHTA and CDR2 FQGTGA. The CDR3: CASSKLLNTEAFF. As DNA, the CDR3 is TGTGCCAGCAGCAAGCTCCTGAACACTGAAGCTTTCTTT.

The chain uses TRBV2 and TRBJ2-5; 7 bases are a match to TRBD1. Germline assignment: CDR1 SNHLY and CDR2 FYNNEI. This CDR3 has 14 amino acids. V gave up 6 bases and J gave up 0 bases; unmatched junction bases: 4. In nucleotides, the CDR3 is TGTGCCAGCAGGGAGACAGGGAACCAAGAGACCCAGTACTTC. It translates to CASRETGNQETQYF. The full variable domain, rest sourced from reference TRBV2 and TRBJ2-5, is EPEVTQTPSHQVTQMGQEVILRCVPISNHLYFYWYRQILGQKVEFLVSFYNNEISEKSEIFDDQFSVERPDGSNFTLKIRSTKLEDSAMYFCASRETGNQETQYFGPGTRLLVL.

This rearrangement joins TRBV24-1 to TRBJ2-1; the D is unclear. There are 15 residues in the CDR3. Per germline, CDR1 KGHDR and CDR2 SFDVKD. Trimming removed 4 bases at V and 2 bases at J, with 11 bases between. The CDR3 coding sequence is TGTGCCACCAGTGAAGGACGGTTACCCTACAATGAGCAGTTCTTC. The encoded protein is CATSEGRLPYNEQFF.

The chain carries TRBV10-3 and TRBJ1-2; D unclear. The CDR3 extends over 15 amino acids. Germline assignment: CDR1 ENHRY and CDR2 SYGVKD. The ends were cut back, 4 bases at V and 4 bases at J, with 16 bases in the middle. CDR3 in amino acids: CAISGYPLIVYGYTF. The CDR3 region has the DNA TGTGCCATCAGTGGATACCCCTTAATTGTCTATGGCTACACCTTC.